One and the same sample provided the 17 T cell receptor beta chains below, sequenced in a study of control samples from healthy donors and cancer patients. The data were produced by immunoSEQ multiplex PCR, yet TCRdb's version contains in-frame clones alone and is incomplete. The table includes fewer than 95,000 clones, 86% detected once. The specimen sequenced was blood. Receptor source: a woman between 45 and 65 years old in good health.

The J gene is TRBJ1-2, the V gene TRBV25-1, with 8 nucleotides matching TRBD1. CDR1 and CDR2 from the germline V gene are MGHDK and SYGVNS. V dropped 3 bases and J dropped 4; count of bases not matched to a gene: 4. This CDR3 region has 14 residues. This CDR3 is CASSDLQGVYGYTF. The CDR3 DNA is TGTGCCAGCAGTGATCTACAGGGGGTCTATGGCTACACCTTC.

This clone was observed a few times. This chain links TRBV7-9 with TRBJ2-4, with no clear D. The CDR3 is 13 amino acids. Looked up from germline, CDR1 is SEHNR and CDR2 is FQNEAQ (reference sequence). Trimming shortened V by 8 bases and J by 6 bases, and 14 bases separated the two germline ends. In DNA, the CDR3 is TGTGCCAGCTCCATCCCGAAGGGAAACATTCAGTACTTC. Its protein product is CASSIPKGNIQYF.

The chain combines TRBV28 with TRBJ2-4; the match to TRBD1 covers 9 bases. V lost 4 bases to trimming and J lost 12 bases; unmatched junction nucleotides: 10. Germline V gene data show CDR1 as MDHEN and CDR2 as SYDVKM. The CDR3 consists of 14 residues. CDR3 region: CASSSTGGWLTQYF. The DNA for the CDR3 is TGTGCCAGCAGTTCGACAGGGGGATGGCTTACTCAGTACTTC.

The genes are TRBV7-2 and TRBJ2-3, with 11 bases matching TRBD2. The CDR3 loop spans 14 amino acids. V shed 4 bases, J shed 9 bases, and the junction held 6 bases outside the gene matches. The germline CDR1 and CDR2 sequences are SGHTA and FQGNSA. The CDR3 region has the DNA TGTGCCAGCAGCTCCACTAGCGGGAGAGGGACGCAGTATTTT. This codes for CASSSTSGRGTQYF. Variable domain in full (rest from reference TRBV7-2 and TRBJ2-3): GAGVSQSPSNKVTEKGKDVELRCDPISGHTALYWYRQSLGQGLEFLIYFQGNSAPDKSGLPSDRFSAERTGGSVSTLTIQRTQQEDSAVYLCASSSTSGRGTQYFGPGTRLTVL.

This chain joins TRBV12-5 and TRBJ1-1; 8 nucleotides agree with TRBD1. Germline V lookup: CDR1 LGHNT, CDR2 FRNRAP. With V trimmed by 6 bases and J by 1 base, 1 base remained unmatched. This CDR3 is 13 amino acids long. As DNA, the CDR3 is TGTGCTAGTGGGGACAGGGCGAACACTGAAGCTTTCTTT. Translated, it gives CASGDRANTEAFF.

The chain joins TRBV9 to TRBJ2-1; 10 bases match TRBD2. The CDR3 extends over 18 amino acids. CDR1 SGDLS and CDR2 YYNGEE come from the germline V gene. With 0 bases clipped from V and 3 bases from J, the junction kept 9 bases outside the gene matches. CDR3 amino acids: CASSVAHPLAGYYNEQFF. CDR3 nucleotides: TGTGCCAGCAGCGTAGCTCACCCACTAGCGGGGTACTACAATGAGCAGTTCTTC.

The genes are TRBV20-1 and TRBJ1-5; D gene ambiguous. V was trimmed by 1 base and J by 6 bases, leaving 4 bases between them. The germline V gene encodes CDR1 DFQATT and CDR2 SNEGSKA (reference sequence). The CDR3 contains 11 residues. The CDR3 bases are TGCAGTGCTAGAGTGGGTCAGCCCCAGCATTTT. It encodes CSARVGQPQHF.

The rearrangement joins TRBV28 to TRBJ1-2; D perhaps matches TRBD1 (6 bases). This CDR3 has 13 residues. The germline V and J ends were trimmed by 7 bases and 7 bases, with 16 bases remaining between them. Germline V gene lookup returns CDR1 MDHEN and CDR2 SYDVKM. The chain's CDR3 is CASNQQGDGGYTF. Here the CDR3 DNA reads TGTGCCAGCAACCAACAGGGAGACGGTGGCTACACCTTC.

This clone was recorded only once. The gene calls are TRBV28 and TRBJ1-2; TRBD1 is a possible D gene (5 bases). The V gene's germline CDR1 is MDHEN and CDR2 SYDVKM. This CDR3 region has 14 residues. The V end was cut by 5 bases, the J end by 8 bases, with 18 bases between. The CDR3 region has the DNA TGTGCCAGCAGTCCCGCCGCGGGGGTAAGGGGCTACACCTTC. Residues: CASSPAAGVRGYTF.

The chain uses TRBV13 and TRBJ2-7; the match to TRBD1 covers 9 bases. V was pared by 2 bases and J by 3 bases, with 8 bases of the junction left unmatched. This CDR3 contains 16 residues. CDR1 is PRHDT and CDR2 is FYEKMQ in the germline V gene (reference sequence). The CDR3 protein is CASSLPPGQGGYEQYF. The DNA for the CDR3 is TGTGCCAGCAGCTTACCTCCGGGACAGGGTGGCTACGAGCAGTACTTC.

The table lists this clone with a count of one. V usage is TRBV11-3 and J usage is TRBJ2-5; 9 bases map to TRBD1. This CDR3 is 15 amino acids long. CDR1 and CDR2 (germline): SGHNT, YENEEA. V lost 5 bases and J lost 5; bases outside the gene matches: 9. The CDR3 loop reads CASSIHRGRGETQYF. The CDR3 DNA follows: TGTGCCAGCAGCATCCACAGGGGGCGCGGGGAGACCCAGTACTTC.

The gene calls are TRBV5-8 and TRBJ2-5; D unclear. The CDR3 spans 14 residues. CDR1 is SGHTS and CDR2 is YDEGEE in the germline V gene. V was shortened by 0 bases and J by 2 bases, with 8 bases between the two germline ends. CDR3 loop: CASSLVRIQETQYF. For the CDR3, the DNA is TGTGCCAGCAGCTTGGTACGGATTCAAGAGACCCAGTACTTC.

The chain carries TRBV19 and TRBJ2-5; D remains ambiguous. The CDR3 sequence is 16 residues long. V was clipped by 5 bases and J by 2 bases, with 18 bases between them. CDR1 is LNHDA and CDR2 is SQIVND in the germline V gene (reference sequence). In DNA form, the CDR3 reads TGTGCCAGTAGTGGCCCAGGAATAGGCCCACAAGAGACCCAGTACTTC. Its translation: CASSGPGIGPQETQYF.

The count of this clone is one. The chain combines TRBV7-9 with TRBJ1-1; D remains unclear. CDR3 size: 13 residues. Trimming pared 5 bases from V and 4 bases from J, leaving 11 bases between. Germline V gives CDR1 SEHNR, CDR2 FQNEAQ (reference sequence). CDR3 amino acids: CASSNTVATEAFF. Written as DNA, the CDR3 is TGTGCCAGCAGCAATACAGTTGCCACTGAAGCTTTCTTT.

The rearrangement uses TRBV18 and TRBJ1-6; tentatively, D is TRBD1 (5 bases). The CDR3 length is 17 residues. Germline loops: CDR1 KGHSH, CDR2 LQKENI. The V end lost 6 bases, the J end lost 4 bases, and 19 bases lay between the germline ends. In DNA form, the CDR3 reads TGTGCCAGCTCGCTCAAGGGGTGGCCGGCTTATAATTCACCCCTCCACTTT. Translation gives CASSLKGWPAYNSPLHF.

CDR3 nucleotides: TGTGCCAGCACCAGACAGGGCTACGAGCAGTACTTC. This codes for CASTRQGYEQYF. J is TRBJ2-7 and V is TRBV12-3 or TRBV12-4; 7 nucleotides align to TRBD1. The V segment lost 7 bases and the J segment 3 bases; nucleotides outside the gene matches: 3. The CDR3 extends over 12 amino acids.

The chain carries TRBV18 and TRBJ2-3; D is perhaps TRBD2 (5 bases). The V end was cut by 0 bases, the J end by 1 base, with 14 bases between. CDR3 length equals 17 residues. CDR1 is KGHSH and CDR2 is LQKENI in the germline V gene. The CDR3 DNA sequence: TGTGCCAGCTCACCACCTTTAGAGGGATGGGGCACAGATACGCAGTATTTT. It codes for CASSPPLEGWGTDTQYF.